The 22 T cell receptor beta chains below come from one sample, sequenced in a study of blood T cells in healthy people across ages (dated by TCRdb to about 2015). Libraries were built with 5' RACE. TCRdb records Illumina HiSeq 2500 as the sequencer. A second PCR of roughly 7 to 12 cycles was run with a J-beta primer mix and a sample-barcoded 5' primer. The public reads were quality trimmed at Q25 with fastp and then assembled into clones with MiXCR by TCRdb, keeping productive beta chains. Each entry is one CDR3 protein sequence, shown with its most common DNA and genes. The sample table contains about 1.8 million distinct CDR3 sequences; only one count was recorded for less than 50% of them. About 2.1% of the sample comes from the top ten. The sequencing sample was made of blood. These receptors all come from a woman in her 40s in good health.

A few counts support this clonotype. The chain is built from TRBV7-6 and TRBJ2-5, with D perhaps assigned TRBD1 or TRBD2 (5 bases each). The CDR3 runs 15 residues. The V end was cut by 5 bases, the J end by 5 bases, with 18 bases between. The germline CDR1 and CDR2 sequences are SGHVS and FNYEAQ. The CDR3 loop is CASSPLGVLGETQYF. CDR3 DNA: TGTGCCAGCAGCCCCCTGGGGGTTCTAGGGGAGACCCAGTACTTC.

This chain joins TRBV28 and TRBJ2-5; possibly TRBD2 for D (7 bases). Trimming left V 10 bases short and J 13 bases short, with 25 bases between. CDR3 length: 13 residues. Looked up from germline, CDR1 is MDHEN and CDR2 is SYDVKM. The CDR3 bases are TGTGCCACCCAAACGGGGGGCGCTCGATTGGGGTACTTC. As protein: CATQTGGARLGYF.

This clonotype was seen just once. The V and J genes are TRBV20-1 and TRBJ1-2, with TRBD1 matching over 7 bases. Germline lookup yields CDR1 DFQATT and CDR2 SNEGSKA (reference sequence). With V trimmed by 1 base and J by 8 bases, 22 bases remained unmatched. The CDR3 has 18 amino acids. The CDR3 sequence is CSARGSSGQPSVLRGYTF. DNA of the CDR3: TGCAGTGCTAGAGGATCCTCGGGACAGCCATCCGTGCTTCGAGGCTACACCTTC.

As concerns this clonotype: Given the absence of the conserved phenylalanine or tryptophan at the CDR3 end, a read error is likely. CDR3 sequence (DNA): TGTGCCAGCGGCTTAGACGGACGGATCTACGAGCAGTACTAC. Translating gives CASGLDGRIYEQYY. The chain uses TRBV7-9 and TRBJ2-5, with D unresolved. TRBJ2-7 explains the end of the DNA better; the J call may be wrong. In germline, CDR1 is SEHNR, CDR2 FQNEAQ (reference sequence). This CDR3 has 14 residues.

This clonotype was observed a few times. This rearrangement joins TRBV9 to TRBJ2-1, with unresolved D. CDR1 is SGDLS and CDR2 is YYNGEE in the germline V gene. This CDR3 comprises 15 residues. V was shortened by 0 bases and J by 3 bases, with 10 bases between the two germline ends. In DNA, the CDR3 is TGTGCCAGCAGCGTAGATGGGCCAGGCTACAATGAGCAGTTCTTC. This encodes CASSVDGPGYNEQFF. Full variable domain (rest looked up from reference TRBV9 and TRBJ2-1): DSGVTQTPKHLITATGQRVTLRCSPRSGDLSVYWYQQSLDQGLQFLIQYYNGEERAKGNILERFSAQQFPDLHSELNLSSLELGDSALYFCASSVDGPGYNEQFFGPGTRLTVL.

In its sample, this clonotype was seen a few times. The chain employs TRBV20-1 and TRBJ2-7; 8 bases match TRBD1. The end of the DNA is better explained by TRBJ2-5, so the J call may be wrong. Germline loops: CDR1 DFQATT, CDR2 SNEGSKA (reference sequence). The CDR3 covers 14 residues. The CDR3: CSAQLPGGGKTQYF. CDR3 bases: TGCAGTGCTCAACTTCCAGGGGGCGGAAAGACCCAGTACTTC.

The chain joins TRBV7-2 to TRBJ2-3; no definite D call. This CDR3 is built from 14 residues. Germline V lookup: CDR1 SGHTA, CDR2 FQGNSA. Trimming shortened V by 8 bases and J by 2 bases, and 14 bases separated the two germline ends. The DNA of the CDR3 is TGTGCCAGCGTCCTACAACCCAACACAGATACGCAGTATTTT. Protein: CASVLQPNTDTQYF.

The chain employs TRBV20-1 and TRBJ2-7; D remains ambiguous. The ends were cut back, 2 bases at V and 0 bases at J, with 14 bases in the middle. There are 15 residues in the CDR3. The germline V gene has CDR1 DFQATT and CDR2 SNEGSKA (reference sequence). CDR3 nucleotides: TGCAGTGCTAGAAACCTGGGATTTACCTCCTACGAGCAGTACTTC. Protein: CSARNLGFTSYEQYF.

This clonotype was seen at least ten times. The chain recombines TRBV29-1 with TRBJ2-5; 11 bases are a match to TRBD2. The CDR3 length is 16 residues. V was clipped by 4 bases and J by 2 bases; unmatched bases: 9. Germline lookup yields CDR1 SQVTM and CDR2 ANQGSEA. The CDR3 is CSVVASGGIPQETQYF. The CDR3, as DNA: TGCAGCGTTGTTGCTAGCGGGGGGATACCACAAGAGACCCAGTACTTC.

The DNA of the CDR3 is TGTGCCAGCAGCCCCTCGGCGGCTATAGGAGAGACCCAGTACTTC. Amino acid sequence: CASSPSAAIGETQYF. The chain couples TRBV3-1 to TRBJ2-5; D gene uncertain. The V end was cut by 4 bases, the J end by 4 bases, with 16 bases between. CDR3 length: 15 amino acids. Germline-derived CDR1 and CDR2 are LGHDT and YNNKEL (reference sequence).

This clonotype was detected only once. This rearrangement joins TRBV10-2 to TRBJ2-4; 10 nucleotides line up with TRBD1. The DNA end favors TRBJ2-5, so the J call may be wrong. Germline CDR1 WSHSY, CDR2 SAAADI. The CDR3 runs to 15 residues. In DNA, the CDR3 is TGCGCCAGCAGTGGGGGGACAGGGGCTTGGGAGACCCAGTACTTC. Translating it yields CASSGGTGAWETQYF.

The chain recombines TRBV15 with TRBJ2-5; 7 bases line up with TRBD1. The end of the DNA is better explained by TRBJ2-1, so the J call may be wrong. CDR1 LNHNV and CDR2 YYDKDF come from the germline V gene (reference sequence). This CDR3 is 16 amino acids long. CDR3 sequence (DNA): TGTGCCACCAGAAATCGGACAGGAAAGCCCGGAGAGACCCAGTTCTTC. It yields the protein CATRNRTGKPGETQFF.

This clonotype was counted a few times. The V call is TRBV7-6, the J call TRBJ1-2, with 7 bases identical to TRBD1. The CDR3 loop spans 14 amino acids. After removal of 4 bases from V and 3 bases from J, the junction contained 5 bases not matched to a gene. CDR1 SGHVS and CDR2 FNYEAQ come from the germline V gene. CDR3 sequence reads: CASSSSGGDYGYTF. In DNA, the CDR3 is TGTGCCAGCAGCTCTTCAGGGGGGGACTATGGCTACACCTTC. Filled out from reference TRBV7-6 and TRBJ1-2, the complete variable domain reads GAGVSQSPRYKVTKRGQDVALRCDPISGHVSLYWYRQALGQGPEFLTYFNYEAQQDKSGLPNDRFSAERPEGSISTLTIQRTEQRDSAMYRCASSSSGGDYGYTFGSGTRLTVV.

The chain recombines TRBV24-1 with TRBJ2-3; 13 positions match TRBD2. Germline lookup yields CDR1 KGHDR and CDR2 SFDVKD. J was trimmed by 6 bases and V by 6 bases; bases with no gene match: 5. The CDR3 has 15 amino acids. CDR3 bases: TGTGCCACCAGTACTAGCGGGGGGGCCACGGATACGCAGTATTTT. Encoded protein: CATSTSGGATDTQYF.

This clonotype was detected only a few times. The chain employs TRBV5-1 and TRBJ1-1, with D maybe TRBD1 (5 bases). The V end lost 4 bases, the J end lost 0 bases, and 13 bases lay between the germline ends. Germline loops: CDR1 SGHRS, CDR2 YFSETQ. CDR3 length: 15 residues. CDR3 sequence reads: CASSRGSTMNTEAFF. The CDR3, as DNA: TGCGCCAGCAGCCGGGGGTCAACCATGAACACTGAAGCTTTCTTT.

To note about this clonotype: A single base separates this from a much larger clone, so it may be a read error. V gene TRBV7-9 combines with J gene TRBJ2-1, with TRBD2 identical over 10 bases. The CDR3 runs 14 residues. After removal of 6 bases from V and 4 bases from J, the junction contained 3 bases not matched to a gene. CDR1 and CDR2 (germline): SEHNR, FQNEAQ (reference sequence). CDR3: CASRPAGGYNEQFF. CDR3 nucleotides: TGTGCCAGCAGACCAGCGGGGGGGTACAATGAGCAGTTCTTC.

This clonotype was recorded a few times. The rearrangement links TRBV7-2 to TRBJ2-1; D unclear. Trimming pared 5 bases from V and 7 bases from J, leaving 15 bases between. Germline assignment: CDR1 SGHTA and CDR2 FQGNSA. The CDR3 extends over 14 amino acids. CDR3 nucleotides: TGTGCCAGCAGCGAGGTCCGGGCTGTAAATGAGCAGTTCTTC. Translating it yields CASSEVRAVNEQFF.

The chain uses TRBV7-9 and TRBJ1-2; D perhaps matches TRBD1 (6 bases). CDR1 and CDR2 from the germline V gene are SEHNR and FQNEAQ (reference sequence). The V end was cut by 3 bases, the J end by 6 bases, with 17 bases between. The CDR3 length is 15 residues. The CDR3 protein is CASSFSLGGVNGYTF. CDR3 in DNA: TGTGCCAGCAGCTTCTCTCTCGGGGGCGTGAATGGCTACACCTTC.

V is TRBV4-3 and J is TRBJ2-1; D possibly corresponds to TRBD1 (7 bases). Trimming cost V 4 bases and J 7 bases, with 20 bases left between them. The CDR3 consists of 16 residues. Germline V gene sequence: CDR1 LGHNA, CDR2 YSLEER. CDR3: CASSLAYRGGRNEQFF. DNA of the CDR3: TGCGCCAGCAGCCTGGCTTACAGGGGAGGTAGAAATGAGCAGTTCTTC.

The chain joins TRBV4-3 to TRBJ2-5; the D gene could be TRBD1 or TRBD2 (5 bases each). The CDR3 totals 20 residues. V was trimmed by 0 bases and J by 5 bases, leaving 28 bases between them. CDR1 and CDR2 from the germline V gene are LGHNA and YSLEER. CDR3 loop: CASSQEAVTRDPVLSETQYF. Written as DNA, the CDR3 is TGCGCCAGCAGCCAAGAAGCGGTGACTCGGGACCCGGTGCTGTCGGAGACCCAGTACTTC.

This clonotype was found once. This chain joins TRBV6-5 and TRBJ2-7; D possibly uses TRBD1 or TRBD2 (5 bases each). The V gene's germline CDR1 is MNHEY and CDR2 SVGAGI. The CDR3 spans 16 residues. The V end lost 0 bases, the J end lost 0 bases, and 12 bases lay between the germline ends. The CDR3 DNA reads as TGTGCCAGCAGTTACTCTGAGGGGCGGGTCTCCTACGAGCAGTACTTC. It is translated as CASSYSEGRVSYEQYF.

This clonotype came up once. The chain has TRBV29-1 and TRBJ2-1, with 7 bases that match TRBD1. J gave up 7 bases and V 4 bases, and 16 bases lay outside the gene matches. The CDR3 is 16 residues long. Looked up from germline, CDR1 is SQVTM and CDR2 is ANQGSEA. DNA of the CDR3: TGCAGCGTTGCGATTAGGGGGCCGGGACGGTTGAATGAGCAGTTCTTC. Protein product: CSVAIRGPGRLNEQFF.